One sample yielded the 10 T cell receptor beta chains listed below, sequenced in a study of early T cells in non-severe SARS-CoV-2 infection. TCRdb itself ran the 5' RACE reads through MiXCR, one entry per CDR3 protein. The sample includes roughly 66,000 distinct CDR3 sequences, approximately 9.2% of them seen just once. Sequenced input: whole blood. Every receptor here comes from an adult who was a healthcare worker with PCR-confirmed SARS-CoV-2 infection or an uninfected control (not recorded which).

The chain employs TRBV7-2 and TRBJ2-3; D may be TRBD1 (5 bases). This CDR3 comprises 14 residues. Germline assignment: CDR1 SGHTA and CDR2 FQGNSA. The V end lost 1 base, the J end lost 4 bases, and 9 bases lay between the germline ends. The CDR3 nucleotides read TGTGCCAGCAGCTTAGGCAGGGCGGCAGATACGCAGTATTTT. Translating it yields CASSLGRAADTQYF.

The chain carries TRBV7-9 and TRBJ2-3; D call uncertain. V was pared by 4 bases and J by 2 bases, with 4 bases between. Germline V gene data show CDR1 as SEHNR and CDR2 as FQNEAQ (reference sequence). The CDR3 runs 12 residues. The CDR3: CASSSFTDTQYF. The DNA for the CDR3 is TGTGCCAGCAGCTCCTTCACAGATACGCAGTATTTT.

DNA of the CDR3: TGTGCCAGCAGCAAAAGGGCAGGGGAGGAAAAACTGTTTTTT. Translated: CASSKRAGEEKLFF. The chain carries TRBV21-1 and TRBJ1-4; the D call in the table, TRBD1, was not verified against the DNA. TRBV21-1 is listed as a pseudogene. This CDR3 has 14 residues.

This chain links TRBV7-6 with TRBJ1-3; 7 positions match TRBD1. Germline values: CDR1 SGHVS, CDR2 FNYEAQ. This CDR3 region has 16 residues. Unmatched junction bases numbered 4, after V lost 2 bases and J lost 0 bases. CDR3 sequence (DNA): TGTGCCAGCAGCTTAACAGCAGGGGGCTCTGGAAACACCATATATTTT. Protein product: CASSLTAGGSGNTIYF.

V gene TRBV20-1 combines with J gene TRBJ2-7; D uncertain. The CDR3 has 13 residues. Trimming took off 1 base at V and 3 bases at J, with 10 bases between the two ends. The V gene's germline CDR1 is DFQATT and CDR2 SNEGSKA (reference sequence). The CDR3 bases are TGCAGTGCTAGAGGGTCAGCAAACTACGAGCAGTACTTC. Its protein product is CSARGSANYEQYF.

J is TRBJ2-3 and V is TRBV27; no clear D gene. CDR3 length equals 15 residues. V lost 5 bases, J lost 0 bases, and 12 bases lay in between. From germline, CDR1 is MNHEY and CDR2 SMNVEV (reference sequence). DNA of the CDR3: TGTGCCAGCAGTCAGACATGGATCAGCACAGATACGCAGTATTTT. It translates to CASSQTWISTDTQYF.

This clonotype was picked up a small number of times. This rearrangement joins TRBV2 to TRBJ2-5, with unresolved D. Germline-derived CDR1 and CDR2 are SNHLY and FYNNEI. V gave up 4 bases and J gave up 11 bases, with 11 bases separating them. CDR3 length equals 11 residues. The CDR3 DNA sequence: TGTGCCAGCAGTGTATTGGCTGCTCAGTACTTC. This codes for CASSVLAAQYF.

The chain uses TRBV6-2 or TRBV6-3 and TRBJ2-5; either TRBD1 or TRBD2 may fit D (5 bases each). This CDR3 is built from 14 residues. Germline V lookup: CDR1 MNHEY, CDR2 SVGEGT. Trimming stripped 7 bases from V and 7 bases from J, with 19 bases between. The CDR3 bases are TGTGCCAGCACCCAAGGGACCAAGCGCGGGACCCAGTACTTC. It encodes CASTQGTKRGTQYF.

Many counts were recorded for this clonotype. This chain links TRBV20-1 with TRBJ1-5; no firm D call. V lost 4 bases, J lost 4 bases, and 20 bases lay in between. The CDR3 is made up of 16 amino acids. Germline V CDR1 and CDR2: DFQATT, SNEGSKA (reference sequence). CDR3 sequence reads: CSATGSLRDGNQPQHF. The CDR3 DNA reads TGCAGTGCTACCGGGAGTTTGAGGGATGGTAATCAGCCCCAGCATTTT.

This clonotype came up many times. The chain is built from TRBV29-1 and TRBJ1-2; D possibly corresponds to TRBD1 (5 bases). The CDR3 has 11 amino acids. With 7 bases removed from V and 4 bases from J, the gap between germline ends came to 10 bases. Per the germline V gene, CDR1 is SQVTM and CDR2 is ANQGSEA. CDR3 coding DNA: TGCAGCGCCGGGGACGGCTATGGCTACACCTTC. Protein sequence: CSAGDGYGYTF.